The entry below describes one T cell receptor beta chain. The data originate from a study of blood T cell repertoires in COVID-19. At the level of the study: Samples taken during acute and convalescent COVID-19 were collected in the United States, Italy and Spain.

The V segment lost 4 bases and the J segment 5 bases; nucleotides outside the gene matches: 9. Per the germline V gene, CDR1 is SGHNT and CDR2 is YYREEE (reference sequence). The CDR3 is made up of 15 amino acids. Original processing notes: Reference gene primer amplification yielded estimated nucleated cell counts. Libraries were prepared by immunoSEQ multiplex PCR; TCRdb keeps only in-frame clonotypes and omits some of them. That table is the source of V, J and clone size, and D and trimming were worked out from the DNA. The data show a few hundred thousand clones, under 90% seen once. The sequence was collected from a woman aged 55-69 years who had recovered from COVID-19. J is TRBJ2-5 and V is TRBV5-4; 9 bases agree with TRBD1. Sequencing was performed on peripheral blood. CDR3 loop: CASSNGQGTSETQYF. The DNA of the CDR3 is TGTGCCAGCAGCAATGGACAGGGGACGTCCGAGACCCAGTACTTC.